A single T cell receptor gamma chain is shown here with its context. The protein that TCRdb holds for this DNA derives from a much larger clone and differs from the translated DNA at residue 4, which likely indicates a read error; the protein shown here is translated from the DNA. Germline-derived CDR1 and CDR2 are GITISATS and ISYDGTV (reference sequence). This CDR3 comprises 11 residues. This specimen belongs to a study of γδ T cells in repeated Plasmodium falciparum infection. Study-level information: Donors were malaria-exposed Malian children or age- and gender-matched Australian children. Four controlled malaria infections with P. falciparum NF54 spanned roughly 97 weeks.

Flow sorting of PBMC yielded separate Vgamma9/Vdelta2+ and Vdelta2-negative gammadelta T cell populations for bulk repertoire analysis. TCRdb re-analyzed the multiplex PCR reads via CATT. The profile shows 14,000 or so gamma-chain clones, 1.5% to 2% of them singletons. This TCR came from a pool of human donors (malaria-infected and uninfected, not separated). Sample: gamma-delta T cells from blood. J is TRGJ1 or TRGJ2 and V is TRGV9. The J gene was not available in TCRdb and was assigned here by matching the DNA to germline segments. The CDR3 coding sequence is TGTGCCTTGCGGGAACCACCTAAGAAACTCTTT. Translated: CALREPPKKLF.